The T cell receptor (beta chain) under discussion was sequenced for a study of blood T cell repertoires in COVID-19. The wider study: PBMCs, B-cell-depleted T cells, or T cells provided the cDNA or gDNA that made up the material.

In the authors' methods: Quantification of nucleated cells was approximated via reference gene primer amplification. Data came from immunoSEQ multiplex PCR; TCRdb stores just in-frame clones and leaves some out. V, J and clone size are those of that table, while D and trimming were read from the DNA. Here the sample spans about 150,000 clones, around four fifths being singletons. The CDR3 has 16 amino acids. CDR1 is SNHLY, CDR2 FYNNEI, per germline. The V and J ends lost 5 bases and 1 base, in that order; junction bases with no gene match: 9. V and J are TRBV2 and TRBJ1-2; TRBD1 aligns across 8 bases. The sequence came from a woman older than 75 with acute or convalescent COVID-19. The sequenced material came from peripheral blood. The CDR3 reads CASSRTGLPYNYGYTF. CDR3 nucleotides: TGTGCCAGCAGTAGGACAGGGCTCCCCTATAACTATGGCTACACCTTC.